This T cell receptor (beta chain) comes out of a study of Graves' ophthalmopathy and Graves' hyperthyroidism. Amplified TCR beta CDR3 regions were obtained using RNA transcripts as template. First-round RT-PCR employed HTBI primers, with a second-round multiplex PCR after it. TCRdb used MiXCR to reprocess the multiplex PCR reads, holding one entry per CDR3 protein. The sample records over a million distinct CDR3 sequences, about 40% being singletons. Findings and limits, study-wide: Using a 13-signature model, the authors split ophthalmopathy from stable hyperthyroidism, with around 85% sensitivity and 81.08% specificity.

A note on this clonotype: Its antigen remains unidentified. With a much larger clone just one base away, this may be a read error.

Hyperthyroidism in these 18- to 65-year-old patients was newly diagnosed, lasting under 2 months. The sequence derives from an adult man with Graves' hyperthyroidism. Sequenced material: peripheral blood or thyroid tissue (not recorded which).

The CDR3 sequence: CASSPTKVGTEAFF. CDR3 bases: TGTGCCAGCAGCCCCACGAAAGTAGGCACTGAAGCTTTCTTT. The chain uses TRBV7-2 and TRBJ1-1; D unresolved. The CDR3 is 14 amino acids. The V end lost 5 bases, the J end lost 4 bases, and 14 bases lay between the germline ends. Germline V lookup: CDR1 SGHTA, CDR2 FQGNSA. Supplemented by reference TRBV7-2 and TRBJ1-1, the full variable domain reads GAGVSQSPSNKVTEKGKDVELRCDPISGHTALYWYRQSLGQGLEFLIYFQGNSAPDKSGLPSDRFSAERTGGSVSTLTIQRTQQEDSAVYLCASSPTKVGTEAFFGQGTRLTVV.